This TCR beta chain is from a study of neurological immune-mediated disorders. Time point of the sample: longitudinal time-point 2. Synthesis of cDNA was accomplished via 5'RACE employing 10-nucleotide random UMIs. TCRdb recomputed calls from the 5' RACE reads with MiXCR, one row per CDR3 protein. The sample lists over 75,000 distinct CDR3 sequences, approximately 5.8% occurring once. The CDR3 loop spans 15 amino acids. The germline CDR1 and CDR2 sequences are DFQATT and SNEGSKA (reference sequence). V was shortened by 1 base and J by 1 base, with 12 bases between the two germline ends. At least ten counts were recorded for this clonotype. Its antigen is currently unknown. General study results and limits: HTLV-1-associated myelopathy ranked highest for TCR clonal expansion and multiple sclerosis lowest, beneath healthy controls. When the repertoires were sorted by phylogenetic grouping, those of 18 of 34 multiple sclerosis patients ended up in one related-CDR3 cluster, a possible signature. There were no CDR3 amino acid sequences shared by expanded clones across subjects, a result suggesting private repertoires in all groups.

The V call is TRBV20-1, the J call TRBJ2-3; no clear D gene. The source of this sequence is a woman aged 60-75 years with multiple sclerosis. The sequenced material came from PBMCs. The CDR3 nucleotides are TGCAGTGCTAGAGTCGGCGCATCCGGCACAGATACGCAGTATTTT. Protein: CSARVGASGTDTQYF.